These 22 T cell receptor beta chains were all obtained from the same sample, sequenced in a study of cytomegalovirus exposure and HLA in healthy donors. PCR primers comprised 60 Vbeta and 13 Jbeta primers. The table came from immunoSEQ multiplex PCR; TCRdb's copy has only in-frame clones and leaves some out. The sample includes 120,000 or so clones, over 50% of them seen just once. The sequenced material came from PBMCs. All receptors come from a woman in her 40s in good health and CMV-seropositive.

The gene calls are TRBV25-1 and TRBJ1-1; 11 nucleotides align to TRBD1. CDR3 length equals 15 residues. CDR1 and CDR2 from the germline V gene are MGHDK and SYGVNS. The V segment lost 3 bases and the J segment 3 bases; nucleotides outside the gene matches: 3. CDR3 amino acids: CASSEPGQGDTEAFF. The CDR3 DNA reads as TGTGCCAGCAGTGAGCCGGGACAGGGGGACACTGAAGCTTTCTTT.

The chain recombines TRBV5-1 with TRBJ1-1; TRBD1 agrees at 7 bases. The V segment lost 0 bases and the J segment 7 bases; nucleotides outside the gene matches: 6. CDR1 and CDR2 from the germline V gene are SGHRS and YFSETQ. The CDR3 length is 14 residues. CDR3 sequence: CASSLDRGTVEAFF. For the CDR3, the DNA is TGCGCCAGCAGCTTGGACAGGGGTACGGTTGAAGCTTTCTTT.

The sample holds a few counts of this clone. The chain employs TRBV28 and TRBJ2-5; the D gene is possibly TRBD2 (7 bases). V gave up 10 bases and J gave up 1 base, with 19 bases separating them. The CDR3 extends over 15 amino acids. The germline V gene encodes CDR1 MDHEN and CDR2 SYDVKM. The CDR3 region has the DNA TGTGCCACCCAATGGGGGGGGCAGCTCCAAGAGACCCAGTACTTC. It is translated as CATQWGGQLQETQYF.

The chain combines TRBV15 with TRBJ1-2, with a weak D call TRBD1 (5 bases). CDR1 and CDR2 (germline): LNHNV, YYDKDF (reference sequence). The CDR3 totals 16 residues. V shed 3 bases and J shed 3 bases, with 17 bases lying between them. This CDR3 reads CATSRVAAGGYYGYTF. The CDR3 DNA reads as TGTGCCACCAGCAGGGTCGCCGCCGGGGGGTACTATGGCTACACCTTC.

J is TRBJ2-2 and V is TRBV19, with 11 bases lining up with TRBD1. This CDR3 has 15 amino acids. Germline V lookup: CDR1 LNHDA, CDR2 SQIVND (reference sequence). V gave up 6 bases and J gave up 3 bases; unmatched junction bases: 3. The CDR3: CASRGQGEDTGELFF. The CDR3 nucleotides are TGTGCCAGTAGGGGACAGGGGGAGGACACCGGGGAGCTGTTTTTT.

V gene TRBV2 combines with J gene TRBJ1-1, with 9 bases fitting TRBD1. The trim removed 6 bases at V and 0 bases at J, leaving 5 bases unmatched. This CDR3 spans 15 amino acids. CDR1 and CDR2 from the germline V gene are SNHLY and FYNNEI. The CDR3 loop is CASRGTGTVNTEAFF. The CDR3 DNA is TGTGCCAGCAGGGGGACAGGGACGGTGAACACTGAAGCTTTCTTT.

The rearrangement links TRBV6-6 to TRBJ1-1, with a tentative D call TRBD1 (6 bases). Deletions cut 0 bases from V and 6 bases from J, with 8 bases between. The length of the CDR3 is 13 residues. Germline V gene sequence: CDR1 MNHNY, CDR2 SVGAGI (reference sequence). Here the CDR3 reads CASSYSGGAEAFF. Written as DNA, the CDR3 is TGTGCCAGCAGTTACTCAGGGGGAGCTGAAGCTTTCTTT.

V is TRBV21-1 and J is TRBJ2-2; TRBD1, the table's D call, lacks a check against the DNA. TRBV21-1 is shown as a pseudogene. This CDR3 has 15 amino acids. Here the CDR3 reads CASNLDRGKTGELFF. The CDR3, as DNA: TGTGCCAGCAACTTAGACAGGGGAAAAACCGGGGAGCTGTTTTTT.

The chain recombines TRBV6-5 with TRBJ2-1, with TRBD2 matching 11 bases. V shed 5 bases, J shed 8 bases, and the junction held 8 bases outside the gene matches. This CDR3 comprises 15 residues. Germline V gene lookup returns CDR1 MNHEY and CDR2 SVGAGI. The CDR3 here is CASSKGTSGGDEQFF. The CDR3 nucleotides are TGTGCCAGCAGTAAAGGGACTAGCGGAGGGGATGAGCAGTTCTTC.

This chain links TRBV11-3 with TRBJ1-6; D may be TRBD1 (6 bases). The germline V gene has CDR1 SGHNT and CDR2 YENEEA. The CDR3 totals 13 residues. V lost 4 bases, J lost 10 bases, and 11 bases lay in between. The CDR3 spells CASSSRGGSPLHF. CDR3 bases: TGTGCCAGCAGCTCCAGGGGTGGATCACCCCTCCACTTT. The full variable domain, completed using reference TRBV11-3 and TRBJ1-6, is EAGVVQSPRYKIIEKKQPVAFWCNPISGHNTLYWYLQNLGQGPELLIRYENEEAVDDSQLPKDRFSAERLKGVDSTLKIQPAELGDSAVYLCASSSRGGSPLHFGNGTRLTVT.

V and J are TRBV21-1 and TRBJ1-2; no check of the table's D call, TRBD1, against the DNA was made. TRBV21-1 is assigned pseudogene status. The CDR3 is 19 amino acids. CDR3 DNA sequence: TGTGCCAGCAGCAATCCGAGGACAGGGGAACAAGCGGTGGCCTATGGCTACACCTTC. It translates to CASSNPRTGEQAVAYGYTF.

This chain joins TRBV5-6 and TRBJ2-1, with TRBD2 matching 11 bases. V lost 3 bases to trimming and J lost 10 bases; unmatched junction nucleotides: 12. This CDR3 comprises 16 residues. Germline V lookup: CDR1 SGHDT, CDR2 YYEEEE. This CDR3 is CASSSRPAVAGGEQFF. In nucleotides, the CDR3 is TGTGCCAGCAGCTCAAGGCCCGCTGTAGCGGGGGGGGAGCAGTTCTTC. The whole variable domain, remainder taken from reference TRBV5-6 and TRBJ2-1, is DAGVTQSPTHLIKTRGQQVTLRCSPKSGHDTVSWYQQALGQGPQFIFQYYEEEERQRGNFPDRFSGHQFPNYSSELNVNALLLGDSALYLCASSSRPAVAGGEQFFGPGTRLTVL.

J is TRBJ2-3 and V is TRBV7-9; the D gene is possibly TRBD2 (5 bases). CDR3 length: 17 amino acids. The V end was cut by 2 bases, the J end by 0 bases, with 15 bases between. In germline, CDR1 is SEHNR, CDR2 FQNEAQ (reference sequence). CDR3 in DNA: TGTGCCAGCAGCTTACTGTCTACGGGATCTAGCACAGATACGCAGTATTTT. It codes for CASSLLSTGSSTDTQYF.

Only a few counts were recorded for this clone. This chain connects TRBV2 to TRBJ2-4, with a possible D match to TRBD2 (5 bases). The CDR3 covers 14 residues. Germline V gene data show CDR1 as SNHLY and CDR2 as FYNNEI. V shed 7 bases and J shed 0 bases, with 10 bases lying between them. The CDR3 reads CASTGILAKNIQYF. CDR3 in DNA: TGTGCCAGCACGGGGATCCTAGCCAAAAACATTCAGTACTTC.

The chain combines TRBV16 with TRBJ2-3; TRBD2 is a possible D gene (6 bases). Between the trimmed V and J ends, which lost 0 bases and 1 base, there was a span of 8 bases. CDR1 and CDR2 from the germline V gene are KGHSY and FQNENV. CDR3 size: 15 residues. CDR3 loop: CASSQSAGRTDTQYF. CDR3 in DNA: TGTGCCAGCAGCCAATCGGCGGGACGCACAGATACGCAGTATTTT.

The CDR3 nucleotides are TGTGCCAGCAGCTTTGGACAGACCTCTGAAGCTTTCTTT. It specifies CASSFGQTSEAFF. This chain links TRBV5-6 with TRBJ1-1, with a weak D call TRBD1 (6 bases). The ends were cut back, 2 bases at V and 6 bases at J, with 11 bases in the middle. Germline-derived CDR1 and CDR2 are SGHDT and YYEEEE. CDR3 length equals 13 residues.

This chain uses TRBV30 with TRBJ1-1; no firm D call. V lost 3 bases and J 5 bases, leaving 16 bases between the germline ends. The germline V gene encodes CDR1 GTSNPN and CDR2 SVGIG (reference sequence). The CDR3 consists of 14 residues. The CDR3 sequence: CAWRSPPRKTEAFF. DNA for the CDR3: TGTGCCTGGAGGTCACCACCGAGGAAGACTGAAGCTTTCTTT.

The V gene is TRBV18, the J gene TRBJ2-7; 8 bases map to TRBD2. V shed 6 bases and J 2 bases; nucleotides not matched to a gene: 3. The CDR3 spans 13 residues. CDR1 KGHSH and CDR2 LQKENI come from the germline V gene. The CDR3 DNA sequence: TGTGCCAGCTCCTCGACTAGCGCCTACGAGCAGTACTTC. It translates to CASSSTSAYEQYF. Drawing the rest from reference TRBV18 and TRBJ2-7, the complete variable domain is NAGVMQNPRHLVRRRGQEARLRCSPMKGHSHVYWYRQLPEEGLKFMVYLQKENIIDESGMPKERFSAEFPKEGPSILRIQQVVRGDSAAYFCASSSTSAYEQYFGPGTRLTVT.

This chain links TRBV7-2 with TRBJ2-3, with TRBD2 matching 10 bases. Germline V gene lookup returns CDR1 SGHTA and CDR2 FQGNSA. The CDR3 has 16 residues. Trimming at V came to 6 bases and at J to 3 bases, leaving 9 bases not matched to a gene. Here the CDR3 DNA reads TGTGCCAGCAGGTTGGAGCTAGCGGGGGAGACAGATACGCAGTATTTT. Its translation is CASRLELAGETDTQYF.

This rearrangement joins TRBV6-1 to TRBJ1-6; D unclear. Germline V gene lookup returns CDR1 MNHNS and CDR2 SASEGT. The CDR3 has 14 amino acids. The V end lost 4 bases, the J end lost 3 bases, and 7 bases lay between the germline ends. CDR3: CASSAGNYNSPLHF. The CDR3 region has the DNA TGTGCCAGCAGTGCAGGAAACTATAATTCACCCCTCCACTTT.

The rearrangement links TRBV10-1 to TRBJ2-1, with 7 positions matching TRBD2. Germline V gene lookup returns CDR1 WNHNN and CDR2 SYGVQD (reference sequence). The CDR3 runs to 16 residues. V shed 5 bases, J shed 2 bases, and the junction held 9 bases outside the gene matches. Here the CDR3 DNA reads TGCGCCAGCAGTAGTGAAAGCGGGGACCCCTACAATGAGCAGTTCTTC. As protein: CASSSESGDPYNEQFF.

This rearrangement joins TRBV4-2 to TRBJ2-7, with D possibly matching TRBD1 (5 bases). Trimming cost V 0 bases and J 1 base, with 13 bases left between them. This CDR3 is built from 16 residues. Germline CDR1 LGHNA, CDR2 YNFKEQ. The CDR3 protein is CASSQDASGISYEQYF. In nucleotides, the CDR3 is TGTGCCAGCAGCCAAGATGCCTCAGGGATATCCTACGAGCAGTACTTC.